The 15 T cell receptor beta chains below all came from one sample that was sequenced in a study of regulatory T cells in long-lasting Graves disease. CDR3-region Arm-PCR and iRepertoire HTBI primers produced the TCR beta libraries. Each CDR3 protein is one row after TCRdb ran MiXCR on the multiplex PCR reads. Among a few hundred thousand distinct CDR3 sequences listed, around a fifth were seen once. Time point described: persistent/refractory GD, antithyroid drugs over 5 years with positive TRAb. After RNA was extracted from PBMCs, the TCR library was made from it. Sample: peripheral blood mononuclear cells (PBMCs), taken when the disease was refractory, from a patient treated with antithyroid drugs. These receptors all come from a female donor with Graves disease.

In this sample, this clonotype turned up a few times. The CDR3 is CASSVESVNTGELFF. The CDR3 coding sequence is TGTGCCAGCAGCGTAGAATCCGTCAACACCGGGGAGCTGTTTTTT. The J gene is TRBJ2-2, the V gene TRBV9; D remains unclear. The germline V gene encodes CDR1 SGDLS and CDR2 YYNGEE. The ends were cut back, 0 bases at V and 2 bases at J, with 8 bases in the middle. This CDR3 spans 15 amino acids. Looking up the rest from reference TRBV9 and TRBJ2-2 gives the full variable domain: DSGVTQTPKHLITATGQRVTLRCSPRSGDLSVYWYQQSLDQGLQFLIQYYNGEERAKGNILERFSAQQFPDLHSELNLSSLELGDSALYFCASSVESVNTGELFFGEGSRLTVL.

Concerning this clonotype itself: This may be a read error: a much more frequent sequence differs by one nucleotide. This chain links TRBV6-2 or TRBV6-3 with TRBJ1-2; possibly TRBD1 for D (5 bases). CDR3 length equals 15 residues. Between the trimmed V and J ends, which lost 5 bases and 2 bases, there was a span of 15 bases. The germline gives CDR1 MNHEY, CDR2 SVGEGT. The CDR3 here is CASSHPGTRNYGYTF. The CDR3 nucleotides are TGTGCCAGCAGTCACCCCGGGACTAGGAACTATGGCTACACCTTC.

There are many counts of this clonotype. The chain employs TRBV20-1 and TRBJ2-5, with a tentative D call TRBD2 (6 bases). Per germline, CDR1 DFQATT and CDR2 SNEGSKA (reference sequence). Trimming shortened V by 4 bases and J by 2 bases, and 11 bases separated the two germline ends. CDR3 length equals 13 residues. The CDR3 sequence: CSATLSGQETQYF. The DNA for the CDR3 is TGCAGTGCTACTCTTAGCGGACAAGAGACCCAGTACTTC.

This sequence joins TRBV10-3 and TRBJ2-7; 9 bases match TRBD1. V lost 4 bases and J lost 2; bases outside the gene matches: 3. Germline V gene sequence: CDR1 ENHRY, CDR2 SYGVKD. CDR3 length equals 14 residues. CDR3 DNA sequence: TGTGCCATCAGTGGGACAGGGGAACCCTACGAGCAGTACTTC. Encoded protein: CAISGTGEPYEQYF.

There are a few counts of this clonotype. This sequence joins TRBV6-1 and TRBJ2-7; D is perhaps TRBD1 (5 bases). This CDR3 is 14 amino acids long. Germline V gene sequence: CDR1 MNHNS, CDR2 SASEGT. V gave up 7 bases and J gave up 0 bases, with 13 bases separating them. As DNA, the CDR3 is TGTGCCAGCACTCTCTGGGGCCTCTCCTACGAGCAGTACTTC. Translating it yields CASTLWGLSYEQYF.

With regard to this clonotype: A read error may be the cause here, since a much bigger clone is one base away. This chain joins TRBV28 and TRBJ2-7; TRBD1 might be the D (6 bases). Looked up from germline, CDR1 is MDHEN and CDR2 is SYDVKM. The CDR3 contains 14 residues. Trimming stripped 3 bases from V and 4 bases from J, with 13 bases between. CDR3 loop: CASSFGTPRYEQYF. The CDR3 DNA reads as TGTGCCAGCAGTTTTGGGACACCACGTTACGAGCAGTACTTC.

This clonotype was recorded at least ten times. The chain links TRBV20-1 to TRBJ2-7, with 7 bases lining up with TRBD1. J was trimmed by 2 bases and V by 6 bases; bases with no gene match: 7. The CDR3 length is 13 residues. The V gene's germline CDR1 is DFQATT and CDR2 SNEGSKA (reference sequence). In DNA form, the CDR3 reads TGCAGTGCCACCTGGGACAGCACCTACGAGCAGTACTTC. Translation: CSATWDSTYEQYF.

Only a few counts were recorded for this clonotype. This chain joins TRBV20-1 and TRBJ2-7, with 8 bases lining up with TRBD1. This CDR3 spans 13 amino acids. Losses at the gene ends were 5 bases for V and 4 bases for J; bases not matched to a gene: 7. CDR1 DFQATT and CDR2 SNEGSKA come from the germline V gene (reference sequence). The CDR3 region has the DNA TGCAGTGCTCTCGACAGGGGACCTTACGAGCAGTACTTC. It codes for CSALDRGPYEQYF.

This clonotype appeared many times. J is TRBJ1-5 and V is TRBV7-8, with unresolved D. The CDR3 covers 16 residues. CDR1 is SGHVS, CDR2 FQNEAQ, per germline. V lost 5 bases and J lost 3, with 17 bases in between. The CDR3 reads CASSETRLPLNQPQHF. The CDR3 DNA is TGTGCCAGCAGCGAGACGCGCCTGCCTCTCAATCAGCCCCAGCATTTT.

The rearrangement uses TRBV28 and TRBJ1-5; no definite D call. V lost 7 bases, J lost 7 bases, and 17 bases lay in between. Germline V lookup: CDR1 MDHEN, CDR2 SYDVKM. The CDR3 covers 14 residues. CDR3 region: CASIPRMVGQPQHF. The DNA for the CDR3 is TGTGCCAGCATCCCCCGTATGGTTGGGCAGCCCCAGCATTTT. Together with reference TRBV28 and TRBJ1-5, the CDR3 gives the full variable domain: DVKVTQSSRYLVKRTGEKVFLECVQDMDHENMFWYRQDPGLGLRLIYFSYDVKMKEKGDIPEGYSVSREKKERFSLILESASTNQTSMYLCASIPRMVGQPQHFGDGTRLSIL.

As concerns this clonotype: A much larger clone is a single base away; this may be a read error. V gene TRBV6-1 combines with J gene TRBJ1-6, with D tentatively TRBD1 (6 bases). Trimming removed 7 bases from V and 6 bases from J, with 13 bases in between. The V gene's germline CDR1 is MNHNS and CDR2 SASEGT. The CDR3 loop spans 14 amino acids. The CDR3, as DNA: TGTGCCAGCAACCCGGGACAATCTAATTCACCCCTCCACTTT. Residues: CASNPGQSNSPLHF.

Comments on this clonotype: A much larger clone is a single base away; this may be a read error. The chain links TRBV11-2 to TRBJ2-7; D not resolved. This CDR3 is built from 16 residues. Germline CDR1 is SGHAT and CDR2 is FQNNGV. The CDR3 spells CVSSLDLPVSSYEQYF. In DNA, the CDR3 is TGTGTCAGCAGCTTAGATTTACCGGTTAGCTCCTACGAGCAGTACTTC.

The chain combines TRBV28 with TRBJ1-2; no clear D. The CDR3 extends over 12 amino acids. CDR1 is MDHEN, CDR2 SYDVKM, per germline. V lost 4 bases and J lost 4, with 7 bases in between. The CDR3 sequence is CASSWVSYGYTF. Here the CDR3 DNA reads TGTGCCAGCAGTTGGGTGAGCTATGGCTACACCTTC.

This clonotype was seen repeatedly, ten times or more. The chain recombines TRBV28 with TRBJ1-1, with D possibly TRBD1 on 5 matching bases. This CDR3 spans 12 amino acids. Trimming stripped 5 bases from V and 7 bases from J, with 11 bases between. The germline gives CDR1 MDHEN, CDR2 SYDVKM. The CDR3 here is CASSLDRLEAFF. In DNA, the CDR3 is TGTGCCAGCAGTCTCGACAGACTTGAAGCTTTCTTT.

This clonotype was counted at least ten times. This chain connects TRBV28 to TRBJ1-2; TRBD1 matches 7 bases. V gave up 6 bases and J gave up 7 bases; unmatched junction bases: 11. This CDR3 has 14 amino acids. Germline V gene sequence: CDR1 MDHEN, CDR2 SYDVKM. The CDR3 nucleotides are TGTGCCAGCAGCCGACAGGGACGGGGGTTTGGCTACACCTTC. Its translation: CASSRQGRGFGYTF.